This entry describes one TCR beta chain. This specimen comes from a study of shared clonotypes between healthy human individuals. Study in general: Sampling drew on donors who were a couple of women and a few men aged 18 to 49.

Investigators divided CD4+ cells into CD45RA+ naive and CD45RA-negative memory subsets. V lost 3 bases to trimming and J lost 4 bases; unmatched junction nucleotides: 21. The CDR3 has 20 amino acids. Germline-derived CDR1 and CDR2 are MDHEN and SYDVKM. Original data processing: Filtering differed since immunoSEQ provided only junctions, with no quality scores. TCRdb's copy holds only in-frame clones and misses some; the assay was immunoSEQ multiplex PCR. For V, J and clone size, that table is used; D and trimming come from the DNA. The sample consists of roughly 1,600,000 clones, approximately 98.5% of them appearing once.

V is TRBV28 and J is TRBJ2-3; 8 bases align to TRBD2. The sequenced sample consisted of naive CD4+ T cells sorted from blood. Regarding subset: CD45RA+ positively selected. The sequence was collected from a young man in good health. The CDR3 nucleotides read TGTGCCAGCAGTTTTGCGGTACGGCAGCGGGAGACAACCGGCCCAGATACGCAGTATTTT. Translation: CASSFAVRQRETTGPDTQYF. The full variable domain, rest sourced from reference TRBV28 and TRBJ2-3, is DVKVTQSSRYLVKRTGEKVFLECVQDMDHENMFWYRQDPGLGLRLIYFSYDVKMKEKGDIPEGYSVSREKKERFSLILESASTNQTSMYLCASSFAVRQRETTGPDTQYFGPGTRLTVL.